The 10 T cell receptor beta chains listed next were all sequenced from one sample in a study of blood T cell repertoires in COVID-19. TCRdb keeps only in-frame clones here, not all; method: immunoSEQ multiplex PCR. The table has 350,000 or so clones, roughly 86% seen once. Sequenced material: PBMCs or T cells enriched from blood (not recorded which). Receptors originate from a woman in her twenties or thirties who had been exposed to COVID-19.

As DNA, the CDR3 is TGTGCCAGCAGCTTAGCGGGGCGGGAGGGTTACAATGAGCAGTTCTTC. It yields the protein CASSLAGREGYNEQFF. V and J are TRBV7-9 and TRBJ2-1, with 9 bases matching TRBD2. CDR3 length equals 16 residues. Germline V gene sequence: CDR1 SEHNR, CDR2 FQNEAQ (reference sequence). The trim removed 0 bases at V and 4 bases at J, leaving 4 bases unmatched.

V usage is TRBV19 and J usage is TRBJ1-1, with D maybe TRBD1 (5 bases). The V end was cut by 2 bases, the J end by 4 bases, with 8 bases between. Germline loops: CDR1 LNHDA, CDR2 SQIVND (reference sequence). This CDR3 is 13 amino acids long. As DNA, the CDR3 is TGTGCCAGTAGTATAATCCAGGGCACTGAAGCTTTCTTT. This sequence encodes CASSIIQGTEAFF.

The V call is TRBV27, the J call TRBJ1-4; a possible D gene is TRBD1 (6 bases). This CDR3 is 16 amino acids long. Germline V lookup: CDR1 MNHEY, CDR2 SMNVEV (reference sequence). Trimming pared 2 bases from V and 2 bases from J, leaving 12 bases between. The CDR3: CASSLRIGGTNEKLFF. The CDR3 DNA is TGTGCCAGCAGTTTAAGGATTGGGGGCACTAATGAAAAACTGTTTTTT.

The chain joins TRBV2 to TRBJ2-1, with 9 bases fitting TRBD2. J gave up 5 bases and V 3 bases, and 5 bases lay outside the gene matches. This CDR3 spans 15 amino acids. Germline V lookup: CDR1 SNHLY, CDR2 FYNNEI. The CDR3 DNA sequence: TGTGCCAGCAGTGATGTAGCGGGAGTTCACAATGAGCAGTTCTTC. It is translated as CASSDVAGVHNEQFF.

CDR3 region: CASSPGQPSNTEAFF. The CDR3 DNA reads as TGCGCCAGCAGCCCAGGACAGCCTAGTAACACTGAAGCTTTCTTT. The V and J genes are TRBV5-1 and TRBJ1-1; perhaps TRBD1 as D (6 bases). Germline-derived CDR1 and CDR2 are SGHRS and YFSETQ. The CDR3 runs 15 residues. V gave up 4 bases and J gave up 2 bases, with 15 bases separating them.

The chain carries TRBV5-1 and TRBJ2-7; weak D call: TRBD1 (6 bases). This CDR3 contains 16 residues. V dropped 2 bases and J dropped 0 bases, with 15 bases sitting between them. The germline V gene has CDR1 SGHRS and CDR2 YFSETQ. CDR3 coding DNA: TGCGCCAGCAGCTTCAAGGACAGCAGGAGCTCCTACGAGCAGTACTTC. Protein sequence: CASSFKDSRSSYEQYF.

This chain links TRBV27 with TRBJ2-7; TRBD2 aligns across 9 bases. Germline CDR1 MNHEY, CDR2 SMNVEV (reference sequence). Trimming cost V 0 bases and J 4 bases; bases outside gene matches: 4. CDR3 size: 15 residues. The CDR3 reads CASSLSWREGYEQYF. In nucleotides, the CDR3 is TGTGCCAGCAGTTTATCCTGGCGGGAGGGGTACGAGCAGTACTTC.

The CDR3 region has the DNA TGTGCCAGCAGTTCCATTGGACAGGGGATGAGGCGTGGTGAAAAACTGTTTTTT. Amino acid sequence: CASSSIGQGMRRGEKLFF. The chain combines TRBV27 with TRBJ1-4; 9 bases align to TRBD1. Germline-derived CDR1 and CDR2 are MNHEY and SMNVEV (reference sequence). The CDR3 totals 18 residues. The V and J ends lost 4 bases and 7 bases, in that order; junction bases with no gene match: 16.

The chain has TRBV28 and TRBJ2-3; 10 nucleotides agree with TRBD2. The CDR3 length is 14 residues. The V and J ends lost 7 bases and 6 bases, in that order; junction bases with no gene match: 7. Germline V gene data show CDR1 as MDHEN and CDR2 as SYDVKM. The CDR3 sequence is CASKAGGPLDTQYF. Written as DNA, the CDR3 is TGTGCCAGCAAAGCGGGAGGGCCTTTGGATACGCAGTATTTT.

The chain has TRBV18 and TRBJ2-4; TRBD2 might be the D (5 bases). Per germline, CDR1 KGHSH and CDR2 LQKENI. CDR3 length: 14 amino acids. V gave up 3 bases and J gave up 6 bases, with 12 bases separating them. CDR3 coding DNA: TGTGCCAGCTCACCGCCGTCTAGCATAAACATTCAGTACTTC. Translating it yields CASSPPSSINIQYF.